The 28 T cell receptor beta chains presented below share a single source sample, sequenced in a study of OX40 agonist ivuxolimab in advanced cancers. TCRdb's table, derived via immunoSEQ multiplex PCR, lists solely in-frame clones and lacks some. The sample includes tens of thousands of clones, just under 75% of them seen just once. The sequencing used CD4+ or CD8+ T cells sorted from blood, collected in a trial of the OX40 agonist ivuxolimab. The receptors were sampled from an adult with an advanced solid tumor such as melanoma, head and neck, liver or kidney cancer.

This clone has a single count. The CDR3 DNA sequence: TGTGCCAGCAGTTACCCCCCCACAGGTGACAATGAGCAGTTCTTC. Amino acids: CASSYPPTGDNEQFF. The chain joins TRBV6-6 to TRBJ2-1; D may be TRBD1 (5 bases). In germline, CDR1 is MNHNY, CDR2 SVGAGI (reference sequence). This CDR3 is built from 15 residues. Between the trimmed V and J ends, which lost 2 bases and 5 bases, there was a span of 13 bases.

The V gene is TRBV7-8, the J gene TRBJ2-1; TRBD1 agrees at 9 bases. The germline CDR1 and CDR2 sequences are SGHVS and FQNEAQ. This CDR3 spans 17 amino acids. V trimming: 1 base; J trimming: 8 bases; junction bases outside the gene matches: 12. This CDR3 reads CASSLDTGGPPLDEQFF. Written as DNA, the CDR3 is TGTGCCAGCAGCTTAGATACAGGGGGCCCCCCTCTGGATGAGCAGTTCTTC.

This chain uses TRBV11-1 with TRBJ1-6; D gene unclear. Germline V gene lookup returns CDR1 SGHAT and CDR2 FQDESV (reference sequence). Deletions cut 0 bases from V and 14 bases from J, with 11 bases between. The CDR3 has 13 residues. CDR3: CASSLAPEWTLHF. The CDR3 DNA follows: TGTGCCAGCAGCTTAGCGCCGGAATGGACCCTCCACTTT.

This clone was counted a few times. CDR3 sequence: CSVRGQSGQGLYGYTF. The CDR3 DNA sequence: TGCAGCGTTCGGGGGCAGTCGGGACAGGGGCTTTATGGCTACACCTTC. V gene TRBV29-1 combines with J gene TRBJ1-2, with 10 bases that match TRBD1. CDR3 length equals 16 residues. J lost 5 bases, V lost 5 bases, and 14 bases had no gene match. CDR1 is SQVTM, CDR2 ANQGSEA, per germline.

The chain combines TRBV9 with TRBJ2-3, with D uncertain. The CDR3 extends over 14 amino acids. V was clipped by 0 bases and J by 3 bases, with 8 bases between them. Germline V lookup: CDR1 SGDLS, CDR2 YYNGEE. CDR3 bases: TGTGCCAGCAGCGTAGGTCTTGGTACAGATACGCAGTATTTT. Protein: CASSVGLGTDTQYF.

This chain links TRBV6-1 with TRBJ2-7; D might be TRBD1 (5 bases). CDR3 length: 13 residues. CDR1 and CDR2 from the germline V gene are MNHNS and SASEGT. V lost 8 bases, J lost 2 bases, and 13 bases lay in between. The CDR3 loop is CASSLEGAYEQYF. CDR3 DNA sequence: TGTGCCAGCTCCCTTGAAGGGGCCTACGAGCAGTACTTC.

As to this clone: At one end, the junction sequence differs from germline, possibly due to a read error. The same CDR3 arises from other DNA sequences in this sample as well. The CDR3 nucleotides read TGTGCCAGCAGCTTGGGTGGGACAGGGAGCAATCAACCCCAGCATTTT. This sequence encodes CASSLGGTGSNQPQHF. The chain combines TRBV7-9 with TRBJ1-5; 9 bases line up with TRBD1. This CDR3 has 16 amino acids. Germline loops: CDR1 SEHNR, CDR2 FQNEAQ (reference sequence).

The chain's CDR3 is CASSDTSGGADTQYF. As DNA, the CDR3 is TGTGCCAGCAGTGACACTAGCGGGGGGGCAGATACGCAGTATTTT. This chain connects TRBV6-4 to TRBJ2-3; 13 positions agree with TRBD2. In germline, CDR1 is MRHNA, CDR2 SNTAGT. The CDR3 has 15 amino acids. V was clipped by 2 bases and J by 4 bases; unmatched bases: 0.

DNA for the CDR3: TGTGCCAGCAGCTTAATGAGGGGGAGAACTAATGAAAAACTGTTTTTT. This gives the protein CASSLMRGRTNEKLFF. The chain has TRBV7-8 and TRBJ1-4, with D possibly matching TRBD1 (6 bases). The CDR3 is 16 residues long. The V end was cut by 2 bases, the J end by 1 base, with 11 bases between. Germline CDR1 reads SGHVS; CDR2 reads FQNEAQ.

The CDR3 loop reads CASSFRRRVQGEKLFF. The CDR3 DNA is TGTGCCAGCAGCTTTCGAAGGAGGGTTCAGGGTGAAAAACTGTTTTTT. This chain uses TRBV21-1 with TRBJ1-4. TRBV21-1 is a recognized pseudogene. The CDR3 spans 16 residues.

This chain connects TRBV9 to TRBJ2-3, with TRBD2 matching over 8 bases. Germline trimming cut 4 bases from V and 2 bases from J; bases unmatched to any gene: 12. CDR3 size: 17 residues. From germline, CDR1 is SGDLS and CDR2 YYNGEE. CDR3 loop: CASSPSSGTRDTDTQYF. CDR3 coding DNA: TGTGCCAGCAGCCCTTCATCCGGGACTAGAGACACAGATACGCAGTATTTT.

The chain has TRBV2 and TRBJ2-2, with 9 bases fitting TRBD1. CDR1 is SNHLY and CDR2 is FYNNEI in the germline V gene. The CDR3 is 16 amino acids. J was trimmed by 5 bases and V by 5 bases; bases with no gene match: 9. The CDR3: CASSPPGQGGTGELFF. DNA of the CDR3: TGTGCCAGCAGTCCTCCGGGACAGGGAGGAACCGGGGAGCTGTTTTTT.

The rearrangement links TRBV5-8 to TRBJ2-1, with 7 bases matching TRBD1. V lost 4 bases and J lost 10; bases outside the gene matches: 5. Germline CDR1 and CDR2: SGHTS and YDEGEE. The CDR3 totals 12 residues. This CDR3 is CASSADRVEQFF. In nucleotides, the CDR3 is TGTGCCAGCAGCGCCGACAGGGTCGAGCAGTTCTTC. The variable domain in full, completed from reference TRBV5-8 and TRBJ2-1, reads EAGVTQSPTHLIKTRGQQATLRCSPISGHTSVYWYQQALGLGLQFLLWYDEGEERNRGNFPPRFSGRQFPNYSSELNVNALELEDSALYLCASSADRVEQFFGPGTRLTVL.

V is TRBV7-9 and J is TRBJ2-3, with 9 positions matching TRBD1. The CDR3 spans 16 residues. J lost 5 bases, V lost 2 bases, and 8 bases had no gene match. The germline CDR1 and CDR2 sequences are SEHNR and FQNEAQ (reference sequence). The CDR3 DNA reads as TGTGCCAGCAGCTTAAAAGGGACAGGGCAGGGAGATACGCAGTATTTT. Protein sequence: CASSLKGTGQGDTQYF. The variable domain in full, completed from reference TRBV7-9 and TRBJ2-3, reads DTGVSQNPRHKITKRGQNVTFRCDPISEHNRLYWYRQTLGQGPEFLTYFQNEAQLEKSRLLSDRFSAERPKGSFSTLEIQRTEQGDSAMYLCASSLKGTGQGDTQYFGPGTRLTVL.

This chain joins TRBV9 and TRBJ1-1, with D unresolved. The CDR3 loop spans 14 amino acids. CDR1 and CDR2 from the germline V gene are SGDLS and YYNGEE. The ends were cut back, 0 bases at V and 1 base at J, with 7 bases in the middle. The CDR3 region is CASSVAEANTEAFF. DNA for the CDR3: TGTGCCAGCAGCGTAGCTGAGGCGAACACTGAAGCTTTCTTT.

This CDR3 is CASSQVAPSYNEQFF. The CDR3 region has the DNA TGCGCCAGCAGCCAGGTAGCGCCGTCCTACAATGAGCAGTTCTTC. The chain employs TRBV4-1 and TRBJ2-1; perhaps TRBD2 as D (5 bases). The CDR3 contains 15 residues. V lost 3 bases and J 1 base, leaving 10 bases between the germline ends. Germline V lookup: CDR1 MGHRA, CDR2 YSYEKL.

The V gene is TRBV4-3, the J gene TRBJ1-1; no reliable D call. The V end lost 1 base, the J end lost 8 bases, and 11 bases lay between the germline ends. This CDR3 is built from 13 residues. Germline V lookup: CDR1 LGHNA, CDR2 YSLEER. The CDR3 bases are TGCGCCAGCAGCCAAGTGGTCCTGAGAGAAGCTTTCTTT. Amino acid sequence: CASSQVVLREAFF.

This clone has more than one count but fewer than ten. The J gene is TRBJ1-1, the V gene TRBV6-5, with 7 bases lining up with TRBD1. Germline V lookup: CDR1 MNHEY, CDR2 SVGAGI. CDR3 length equals 14 residues. Trimming at V came to 5 bases and at J to 2 bases, leaving 5 bases not matched to a gene. The CDR3 DNA reads TGTGCCAGCAGTCCCTGGACAGGAAACACTGAAGCTTTCTTT. Residues: CASSPWTGNTEAFF.

This clone was counted a single time. V and J are TRBV4-2 and TRBJ2-5, with no clear D. This CDR3 has 14 amino acids. Per germline, CDR1 LGHNA and CDR2 YNFKEQ. Trimming removed 0 bases at V and 5 bases at J, with 10 bases between. The DNA of the CDR3 is TGTGCCAGCAGCCAAGAAGCTTACGGGGAGACCCAGTACTTC. It encodes CASSQEAYGETQYF.

The chain combines TRBV7-9 with TRBJ2-1; TRBD2 agrees at 7 bases. The CDR3 has 14 residues. V lost 8 bases to trimming and J lost 4 bases; unmatched junction nucleotides: 8. The germline V gene has CDR1 SEHNR and CDR2 FQNEAQ (reference sequence). CDR3 residues: CASGLAGEYNEQFF. The CDR3, as DNA: TGTGCCAGCGGGTTGGCGGGGGAGTACAATGAGCAGTTCTTC. The whole variable domain, remainder taken from reference TRBV7-9 and TRBJ2-1, is DTGVSQNPRHKITKRGQNVTFRCDPISEHNRLYWYRQTLGQGPEFLTYFQNEAQLEKSRLLSDRFSAERPKGSFSTLEIQRTEQGDSAMYLCASGLAGEYNEQFFGPGTRLTVL.

V is TRBV9 and J is TRBJ2-5, with D perhaps matching TRBD1 or TRBD2 (7 bases each). Germline CDR1 and CDR2: SGDLS and YYNGEE. Trimming took 4 bases from V and 5 from J, leaving 18 bases between them. This CDR3 is 15 amino acids long. CDR3 nucleotides: TGTGCCAGCAGCTTATTCCAGGGGGGGCAGGAGACCCAGTACTTC. Residues: CASSLFQGGQETQYF.

This chain connects TRBV6-5 to TRBJ2-3; TRBD2 aligns across 8 bases. CDR1 is MNHEY, CDR2 SVGAGI, per germline. J was trimmed by 2 bases and V by 2 bases; bases with no gene match: 6. The CDR3 contains 16 residues. The CDR3 is CASSYGAGGPTDTQYF. CDR3 sequence (DNA): TGTGCCAGCAGTTACGGGGCGGGGGGTCCCACAGATACGCAGTATTTT.

V usage is TRBV7-9 and J usage is TRBJ1-2; TRBD1 aligns across 8 bases. From germline, CDR1 is SEHNR and CDR2 FQNEAQ (reference sequence). The CDR3 covers 13 residues. The V segment lost 5 bases and the J segment 5 bases; nucleotides outside the gene matches: 4. For the CDR3, the DNA is TGTGCCAGCAGCCCACAGGGGGTTTATGGCTACACCTTC. Translated: CASSPQGVYGYTF. Based on the CDR3 plus reference TRBV7-9 and TRBJ1-2, the full variable domain is DTGVSQNPRHKITKRGQNVTFRCDPISEHNRLYWYRQTLGQGPEFLTYFQNEAQLEKSRLLSDRFSAERPKGSFSTLEIQRTEQGDSAMYLCASSPQGVYGYTFGSGTRLTVV.

This clone has only a few counts. The chain uses TRBV14 and TRBJ2-1; 9 nucleotides align to TRBD1. The CDR3 is made up of 19 amino acids. Looked up from germline, CDR1 is SGHDN and CDR2 is FVKESK. J gave up 2 bases and V 0 bases, and 11 bases lay outside the gene matches. CDR3: CASSQDPRDRAKPYNEQFF. DNA for the CDR3: TGTGCCAGCAGCCAAGACCCCCGGGACAGGGCGAAACCCTACAATGAGCAGTTCTTC.

The V gene is TRBV18, the J gene TRBJ2-3; D might be TRBD2 (7 bases). V lost 0 bases to trimming and J lost 3 bases, with 13 bases between them. Germline loops: CDR1 KGHSH, CDR2 LQKENI. There are 16 residues in the CDR3. The DNA of the CDR3 is TGTGCCAGCTCACCACCCGGGGGGCGAGTTACAGATACGCAGTATTTT. Translating it yields CASSPPGGRVTDTQYF.

The chain uses TRBV4-3 and TRBJ2-5; 7 bases fit TRBD2. V shed 1 base and J 0 bases; nucleotides not matched to a gene: 2. This CDR3 is 15 amino acids long. Per germline, CDR1 LGHNA and CDR2 YSLEER. Here the CDR3 reads CASSQGSGNQETQYF. The CDR3 DNA reads as TGCGCCAGCAGCCAAGGAAGCGGGAACCAAGAGACCCAGTACTTC.

This chain uses TRBV4-1 with TRBJ2-7, with 10 nucleotides matching TRBD1. Looked up from germline, CDR1 is MGHRA and CDR2 is YSYEKL. CDR3 length: 15 residues. Germline trimming cut 4 bases from V and 2 bases from J; bases unmatched to any gene: 5. CDR3: CASSRPGTGAYEQYF. The CDR3, as DNA: TGCGCCAGCAGCCGCCCCGGGACAGGGGCCTACGAGCAGTACTTC.

This chain connects TRBV27 to TRBJ1-2; tentative D call: TRBD1 (6 bases). Trimming cost V 5 bases and J 6 bases, with 16 bases left between them. The germline gives CDR1 MNHEY, CDR2 SMNVEV (reference sequence). The CDR3 has 14 amino acids. The CDR3 region has the DNA TGTGCCAGCAGTACTCAAGGGGGAGCGGATGGCTACACCTTC. Amino acids: CASSTQGGADGYTF.